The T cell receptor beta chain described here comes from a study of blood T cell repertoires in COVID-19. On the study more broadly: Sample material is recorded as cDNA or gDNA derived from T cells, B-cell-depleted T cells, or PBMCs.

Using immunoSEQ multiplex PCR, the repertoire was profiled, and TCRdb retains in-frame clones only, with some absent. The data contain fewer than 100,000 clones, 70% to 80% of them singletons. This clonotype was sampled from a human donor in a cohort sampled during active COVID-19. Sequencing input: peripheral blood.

CDR3 sequence: CASSSPGSGSFYEQYF. The CDR3 DNA reads as TGTGCCAGCAGTTCCCCGGGTAGCGGGAGTTTCTACGAGCAGTACTTC. The chain recombines TRBV28 with TRBJ2-7; 9 nucleotides match TRBD2. V dropped 4 bases and J dropped 3; count of bases not matched to a gene: 10. Germline loops: CDR1 MDHEN, CDR2 SYDVKM. The CDR3 covers 16 residues.